This T cell receptor beta chain was found in a study of blood T cell repertoires in COVID-19. Study-level information: The United States, Italy and Spain supplied acute and convalescent COVID-19 samples. T cells, B-cell-depleted T cells, or PBMCs supplied cDNA or gDNA.

This CDR3 region has 12 residues. V lost 5 bases and J lost 1, with 6 bases in between. Germline CDR1 is SQVTM and CDR2 is ANQGSEA. How the authors handled the data: Amplifying reference gene primers gave estimates of nucleated cell counts. Profiled with immunoSEQ multiplex PCR; TCRdb holds only in-frame clones, not every one. D and trimming come from the DNA, and the V and J calls and clone size come from that table. The table has under 350,000 clones, about 87% seen once. The rearrangement joins TRBV29-1 to TRBJ1-3, with D perhaps TRBD1 (5 bases). This receptor was taken from a man aged 65 to 85 with acute or convalescent COVID-19. Material: peripheral blood. The CDR3 nucleotides read TGCAGCGTTACAGGTTCTGGAAACACCATATATTTT. Translation: CSVTGSGNTIYF.